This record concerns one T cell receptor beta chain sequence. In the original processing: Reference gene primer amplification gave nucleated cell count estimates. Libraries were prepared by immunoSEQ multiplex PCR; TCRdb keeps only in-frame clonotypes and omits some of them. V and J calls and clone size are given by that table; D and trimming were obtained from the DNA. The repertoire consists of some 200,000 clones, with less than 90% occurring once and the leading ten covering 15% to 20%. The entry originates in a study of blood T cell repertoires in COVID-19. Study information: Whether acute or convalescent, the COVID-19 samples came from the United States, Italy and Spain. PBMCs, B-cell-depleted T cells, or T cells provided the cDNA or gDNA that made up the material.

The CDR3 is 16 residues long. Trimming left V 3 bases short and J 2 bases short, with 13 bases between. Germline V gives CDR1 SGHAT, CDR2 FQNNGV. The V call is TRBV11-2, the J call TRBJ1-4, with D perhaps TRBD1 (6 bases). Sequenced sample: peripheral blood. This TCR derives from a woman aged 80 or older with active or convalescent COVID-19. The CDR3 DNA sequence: TGTGCCAGCAGCTTTCGGGGGGCTCTGACTAATGAAAAACTGTTTTTT. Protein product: CASSFRGALTNEKLFF.